What follows describes a single T cell receptor beta chain. The CDR3 consists of 15 residues. CDR1 is SGHKS, CDR2 YYEKEE, per germline (reference sequence). V shed 0 bases and J shed 0 bases, with 4 bases lying between them. The data originate from a study of blood T cell repertoires in COVID-19. Study-wide context: Sources were T cells, B-cell-depleted T cells, or PBMCs; the material itself was cDNA or gDNA.

Sequenced by immunoSEQ multiplex PCR; TCRdb stores in-frame clones only, minus some. The sample carries just under 85,000 clones, 85% to 90% recorded once. This TCR was sampled from a man older than 75 with active or convalescent COVID-19. Sequenced input: peripheral blood. The V call is TRBV5-5, the J call TRBJ1-6; D is unclear. CDR3 sequence: CASSLGSSYNSPLHF. CDR3 bases: TGTGCCAGCAGCTTGGGGAGCTCCTATAATTCACCCCTCCACTTT.